Listed below are T cell receptor beta chains from one sample, sequenced in a study of human T cells and chemical hapten exposure. MiXCR, applied by TCRdb to the RACE reads, yields one record per CDR3 protein. Of 190,000 or so distinct CDR3 sequences detected, 24% appear once; the ten largest clones hold roughly 2.5%. The sequencing here drew on whole blood, taken in connection with sensitization to the hapten diphenylcyclopropenone (DPC). These TCRs come from a woman between 40 and 55 years old with alopecia areata. Some clones in this sample may be carry-over from other donors' samples. Both conserved end residues are trimmed from each CDR3. Each record gives: clone size, V gene, J gene, CDR3 protein. Some rows mark clone size as missing; the rest say once, few, many or name a class of expanded clone.

size: .; V: TRBV28; J: TRBJ1-5; CDR3: ASIQAGNSNQPQH
size: .; V: TRBV6-2/TRBV6-3; J: TRBJ2-7; CDR3: ASSYSEDYSYEQY
size: many; V: TRBV7-2; J: TRBJ1-5; CDR3: ASSSMGDLQPQH
size: .; V: TRBV6-1; J: TRBJ1-6; CDR3: ASSLSSTGVN
size: .; V: TRBV10-3; J: TRBJ1-1; CDR3: AITGVGATEAF
size: few; V: TRBV9; J: TRBJ2-5; CDR3: ASSPGAHQETQY
size: .; V: TRBV20-1; J: TRBJ2-5; CDR3: SATPGVNGQETQY
size: few; V: TRBV27; J: TRBJ2-7; CDR3: ASSQRSFNEQY
size: .; V: TRBV7-2; J: TRBJ2-3; CDR3: ASGLPSTDTQY
size: few; V: TRBV9; J: TRBJ2-7; CDR3: ASSVDGTVAYEQY
size: .; V: TRBV5-1; J: TRBJ1-1; CDR3: ASSLPSTVNTEAF
size: .; V: TRBV4-3; J: TRBJ2-1; CDR3: ASSQDSAAQF
size: .; V: TRBV12-3/TRBV12-4; J: TRBJ2-7; CDR3: ASSLWGSGRHTEQY
size: .; V: TRBV7-9; J: TRBJ1-5; CDR3: ASSLAGGGNQPQH
size: few; V: TRBV20-1; J: TRBJ2-7; CDR3: SARDLQSYEQY
size: few; V: TRBV28; J: TRBJ2-7; CDR3: ASSSPLGGSGSYEQY
size: .; V: TRBV2; J: TRBJ1-5; CDR3: ASSDRGVGQPQH
size: many; V: TRBV9; J: TRBJ2-1; CDR3: ASSVTGTELNNEQF
size: .; V: TRBV28; J: TRBJ2-1; CDR3: ASSGSIYNEQF
size: few; V: TRBV9; J: TRBJ2-3; CDR3: ASSVAGGHSTDTQY
size: few; V: TRBV6-6; J: TRBJ2-7; CDR3: ATRQGGEEYEQY
size: .; V: TRBV15; J: TRBJ1-5; CDR3: ATSRDLFNQPQH
size: few; V: TRBV29-1; J: TRBJ2-3; CDR3: SVDRQTVQADTQY
size: .; V: TRBV12-3/TRBV12-4; J: TRBJ2-7; CDR3: ASSHGDPKVGYEQY
size: .; V: TRBV12-3/TRBV12-4; J: TRBJ2-3; CDR3: ASSFQSSTDTQY
size: .; V: TRBV29-1; J: TRBJ2-5; CDR3: SGRDRGLQETQY
size: .; V: TRBV4-1; J: TRBJ1-3; CDR3: ASSQDRGPGNTIY
size: .; V: TRBV3-1; J: TRBJ1-3; CDR3: ASSQETGGRI
size: few; V: TRBV9; J: TRBJ1-6; CDR3: ASSPFEVGSSPLH
size: .; V: TRBV27; J: TRBJ1-1; CDR3: ASSPYPGTEAF
size: many; V: TRBV18; J: TRBJ1-6; CDR3: ASSPGQGGSPLH
size: once; V: TRBV7-2; J: TRBJ2-6; CDR3: ASSLVPGSSPGANVLT
size: few; V: TRBV5-6; J: TRBJ2-5; CDR3: ASSLAGTQY
size: few; V: TRBV20-1; J: TRBJ2-7; CDR3: SARHPTSGHYEQY
size: few; V: TRBV4-1; J: TRBJ1-1; CDR3: ASSHDSRGNTEAF
size: .; V: TRBV7-2; J: TRBJ2-5; CDR3: ASSGDGRGRYNHGTQY
size: few; V: TRBV9; J: TRBJ2-5; CDR3: ASSPRQGETQY
size: .; V: TRBV20-1; J: TRBJ2-5; CDR3: SASPNVETQY
size: .; V: TRBV27; J: TRBJ2-2; CDR3: ASSYNSNTGELF
size: .; V: TRBV6-6; J: TRBJ2-7; CDR3: ASSYSGESSYEQY
size: .; V: TRBV6-2/TRBV6-3; J: TRBJ2-3; CDR3: ASSYSTSAAGLTQY
size: few; V: TRBV6-5; J: TRBJ1-2; CDR3: ASSSRDYGYT
size: .; V: TRBV3-1; J: TRBJ2-3; CDR3: ASSQDGMGDTQY
size: .; V: TRBV10-3; J: TRBJ2-1; CDR3: ATGPASGVFNEQF
size: .; V: TRBV6-2/TRBV6-3; J: TRBJ2-7; CDR3: ASQSGDSREQY
size: few; V: TRBV6-2/TRBV6-3; J: TRBJ1-5; CDR3: ASSFNAGLINQPQH
size: few; V: TRBV6-2/TRBV6-3; J: TRBJ1-5; CDR3: ASHRGPNQPQH
size: .; V: TRBV24-1; J: TRBJ2-1; CDR3: ATSDMGLADSYNEQF
size: .; V: TRBV18; J: TRBJ2-1; CDR3: ASSGQGVINEQF
size: few; V: TRBV29-1; J: TRBJ2-2; CDR3: SVAGLVTGELF
size: .; V: TRBV9; J: TRBJ1-1; CDR3: ASSVTGQLTEAF
size: many; V: TRBV28; J: TRBJ1-2; CDR3: ASMGPYGYT